The sequence of this T cell receptor (beta chain) was determined in a study of molecular identifiers for immune sequencing clone quantification. V was pared by 4 bases and J by 5 bases, with 11 bases between. CDR1 SQVTM and CDR2 ANQGSEA come from the germline V gene. This CDR3 has 13 amino acids. This clonotype was observed a few times. TCRdb used MiXCR to reprocess the PCR reads, holding one entry per CDR3 protein. The sample holds about 640,000 distinct CDR3 sequences, nearly 20% seen once. This chain uses TRBV29-1 with TRBJ2-2; D may be TRBD1 (5 bases). This clonotype originated in a human donor in good health. Some libraries in this study had Jurkat cell RNA spiked in. Specimen: naive CD8+ T cells from blood, with Jurkat cell RNA spiked in. Documented subset: FACS-sorted CD8+CD4-CCR7+CD45RA+ naive T cells. CDR3 sequence reads: CSVGAGPTGELFF. The CDR3 DNA is TGCAGCGTTGGGGCAGGGCCTACCGGGGAGCTGTTTTTT.